A selection of T cell receptor beta chains follows, all from one sample in a study of blood T cell repertoires in COVID-19. Clones were read by immunoSEQ multiplex PCR, and TCRdb kept only the in-frame ones, dropping some. The table has 200,000 to 250,000 clones, around 82% seen once. Sequencing was performed on peripheral blood. These receptors were taken from a woman in her thirties or forties with acute or convalescent COVID-19. CDR3s include the opening cysteine and the closing phenylalanine or tryptophan. A D gene is named only where the DNA matches it firmly. Where a row states a size, it is once, few, many or the class of an expanded clone; other rows omit it.

NA | TRBJ1-2 | TRBV27 | once | CASSLGGNYGYTF | TGTGCCAGCAGTTTGGGAGGGAACTATGGCTACACCTTC
NA | TRBJ1-6 | TRBV12-5 | once | CASGSPGVGSPLHF | TGTGCTAGTGGTTCCCCGGGGGTAGGGTCACCCCTCCACTTT
NA | TRBJ2-2 | TRBV29-1 | NA | CSVRELTNTGELFF | TGCAGCGTCCGGGAACTGACGAACACCGGGGAGCTGTTTTTT
NA | TRBJ2-1 | TRBV5-5 | once | CASSVTGRSAYNEQFF | TGTGCCAGCAGTGTTACGGGGAGGTCGGCCTACAATGAGCAGTTCTTC
TRBD1 | TRBJ1-5 | TRBV5-6 | NA | CASSRTGAQPQHF | TGTGCCAGCAGCAGGACAGGGGCGCAGCCCCAGCATTTT
TRBD1 | TRBJ1-6 | TRBV7-6 | NA | CASSRSPRDRGGPNSPLHF | TGTGCCAGCAGCCGGTCCCCTCGGGACAGGGGAGGACCTAATTCACCCCTCCACTTT
NA | TRBJ2-2 | TRBV27 | NA | CASSFSGGELFF | TGTGCCAGCAGTTTTTCCGGCGGGGAGCTGTTTTTT
TRBD1 | TRBJ1-1 | TRBV5-1 | NA | CASSLEGTARNTEAFF | TGCGCCAGCAGCTTGGAAGGGACAGCAAGGAACACTGAAGCTTTCTTT
TRBD2 | TRBJ2-5 | TRBV7-6 | once | CASGPSGSGMGTQYF | TGTGCCAGCGGACCTAGCGGGAGTGGAATGGGGACCCAGTACTTC
TRBD1 | TRBJ1-2 | TRBV5-1 | once | CASHTGGSPLGYTF | TGCGCCAGCCATACAGGGGGGAGCCCTCTTGGCTACACCTTC
TRBD1 | TRBJ1-1 | TRBV12-3/TRBV12-4 | NA | CASSLGTGDEAFF | TGTGCCAGCAGTTTAGGGACAGGGGATGAAGCTTTCTTT
NA | TRBJ2-7 | TRBV6-5 | NA | CASRGQGYTQQYF | TGTGCCAGCAGGGGCCAGGGGTACACTCAGCAGTACTTC
TRBD2 | TRBJ2-1 | TRBV12-5 | NA | CASGLMTSGRVNEQFF | TGTGCTAGTGGTTTGATGACTAGCGGGAGGGTCAATGAGCAGTTCTTC
TRBD2 | TRBJ2-3 | TRBV6-1 | NA | CASSEVKRGWKYF | TGTGCCAGCAGTGAAGTAAAGCGGGGGTGGAAGTATTTT
NA | TRBJ1-1 | TRBV5-1 | NA | CASSLGSRRDAEAFF | TGCGCCAGCAGCTTGGGGAGCAGAAGAGACGCTGAAGCTTTCTTT
NA | TRBJ1-2 | TRBV18 | NA | CASSPTSNYGYTF | TGTGCCAGCTCACCGACATCTAACTATGGCTACACCTTC
TRBD1 | TRBJ1-5 | TRBV6-6 | once | CASNPSGGYDNQPQHF | TGTGCCAGCAACCCGTCAGGGGGCTACGACAATCAGCCCCAGCATTTT
NA | TRBJ1-5 | TRBV9 | NA | CASSVRRQDQPQHF | TGTGCCAGCAGCGTAAGACGGCAGGATCAGCCCCAGCATTTT
NA | TRBJ2-1 | TRBV6-2/TRBV6-3 | NA | CASSGGNRTINEQFF | TGTGCCAGCAGCGGCGGGAATCGGACGATTAATGAGCAGTTCTTC
NA | TRBJ1-2 | TRBV12-5 | many | CASGLFMQGEGYTF | TGTGCTAGTGGTTTGTTTATGCAGGGCGAGGGCTACACCTTC
TRBD2 | TRBJ2-7 | TRBV7-8 | once | CASTRRKWGLAGVSSSYEQYF | TGTGCCAGCACCCGGAGGAAGTGGGGACTAGCGGGGGTTTCTAGCTCCTACGAGCAGTACTTC
TRBD1 | TRBJ1-2 | TRBV5-6 | NA | CASSLSVVGTGGYTF | TGTGCCAGCAGCTTGTCGGTGGTGGGGACAGGTGGCTACACCTTC
NA | TRBJ2-1 | TRBV3-1/TRBV3-2 | NA | CASSQDAGGEQFF | TGTGCCAGCAGCCAAGATGCGGGCGGTGAGCAGTTCTTC
NA | TRBJ2-7 | TRBV30 | NA | CAWMDIAYEQYF | TGTGCCTGGATGGACATAGCCTACGAGCAGTACTTC
NA | TRBJ1-5 | TRBV5-8 | once | CASSRGAQSHQPQHF | TGTGCCAGCAGCCGAGGAGCACAAAGCCACCAGCCCCAGCATTTT
NA | TRBJ1-1 | TRBV7-3 | NA | CASSFYENTEAFF | TGTGCCAGCAGCTTCTACGAGAACACTGAAGCTTTCTTT
TRBD1 | TRBJ2-1 | TRBV12-5 | NA | CASGPHSRGSSYNEQFF | TGTGCTAGTGGTCCTCATAGCAGGGGGAGCTCCTACAATGAGCAGTTCTTC
NA | TRBJ2-7 | TRBV15 | NA | CATSRALQAPYEQYF | TGTGCCACCAGCAGAGCGCTACAGGCCCCCTACGAGCAGTACTTC
TRBD1 | TRBJ2-7 | TRBV6-4 | NA | CASSPTGGSMNEQYF | TGTGCCAGCAGTCCAACAGGGGGGTCTATGAACGAGCAGTACTTC
NA | TRBJ1-2 | TRBV10-3 | NA | CAVGTYGYTF | TGTGCCGTCGGGACATATGGCTACACCTTC
TRBD1 | TRBJ1-6 | TRBV9 | NA | CASAPSTGDNSPLHF | TGTGCCAGCGCCCCTTCGACAGGGGATAATTCACCCCTCCACTTT
NA | TRBJ2-1 | TRBV9 | few | CASGLSYNEQFF | TGTGCCAGCGGCCTCTCCTACAATGAGCAGTTCTTC
NA | TRBJ2-2 | TRBV12-3/TRBV12-4 | NA | CASSLHRSGELFF | TGTGCCAGCAGTTTACACAGGTCCGGGGAGCTGTTTTTT
TRBD1 | TRBJ1-4 | TRBV19 | once | CASGTGSILEKLFF | TGTGCCAGTGGGACAGGGAGCATCCTCGAAAAACTGTTTTTT
TRBD1 | TRBJ1-2 | TRBV19 | NA | CASRDRGQDGYTF | TGTGCCAGCCGGGACAGGGGGCAAGATGGCTACACCTTC
NA | TRBJ2-2 | TRBV18 | few | CASSPPTRTLNTGELFF | TGTGCCAGCTCACCCCCTACGCGGACATTGAACACCGGGGAGCTGTTTTTT
TRBD1 | TRBJ1-5 | TRBV4-1 | NA | CASGQGTNQPQHF | TGCGCCAGCGGACAGGGGACCAATCAGCCCCAGCATTTT
NA | TRBJ2-2 | TRBV13 | NA | CASSTSIRDANTGELFF | TGTGCCAGCAGCACCTCCATCCGAGATGCAAACACCGGGGAGCTGTTTTTT
NA | TRBJ2-3 | TRBV2 | NA | CASTGDRRTSRTDTQYF | TGTGCCAGCACGGGGGACAGAAGGACTTCACGCACAGATACGCAGTATTTT
NA | TRBJ1-1 | TRBV5-1 | NA | CASSFIENTEAFF | TGCGCCAGCAGCTTTATAGAGAACACTGAAGCTTTCTTT
NA | TRBJ1-1 | TRBV5-1 | few | CASSQTQGRTTEAFF | TGCGCCAGCAGCCAGACACAGGGAAGGACCACTGAAGCTTTCTTT
NA | TRBJ1-5 | TRBV19 | once | CASSIDQSRSNQPQHF | TGTGCCAGTAGTATAGATCAATCCCGTAGTAATCAGCCCCAGCATTTT
NA | TRBJ1-1 | TRBV18 | NA | CASSPITETGGTEAFF | TGTGCCAGCTCACCCATAACGGAGACGGGTGGCACTGAAGCTTTCTTT
NA | TRBJ2-5 | TRBV2 | NA | CASRGGRRQETQYF | TGTGCCAGCAGGGGAGGACGGAGGCAAGAGACCCAGTACTTC
NA | TRBJ1-2 | TRBV5-8 | NA | CASSLVVGAYTF | TGTGCCAGCAGCTTGGTGGTTGGGGCATACACCTTC
NA | TRBJ1-2 | TRBV10-3 | NA | CAISESTGRNYGYTF | TGTGCCATCAGTGAGTCGACAGGACGTAACTATGGCTACACCTTC
NA | TRBJ2-5 | TRBV15 | NA | CATSSPATSQETQYF | TGTGCCACCAGCAGCCCGGCGACAAGTCAAGAGACCCAGTACTTC
TRBD1 | TRBJ2-7 | TRBV4-1 | NA | CASSLRQGSLYEQYF | TGCGCCAGCAGCCTACGACAGGGAAGTCTCTACGAGCAGTACTTC
NA | TRBJ1-2 | TRBV19 | NA | CASSMRPETGGYTF | TGTGCCAGTAGTATGAGGCCAGAAACTGGGGGCTACACCTTC
NA | TRBJ1-3 | TRBV6-1 | NA | CASSERRETSGNTIYF | TGTGCCAGCAGTGAACGCAGGGAAACCTCTGGAAACACCATATATTTT
NA | TRBJ2-2 | TRBV5-6 | NA | CASSLGRVGTGELFF | TGTGCCAGCAGCTTGGGCAGGGTGGGCACCGGGGAGCTGTTTTTT
NA | TRBJ1-5 | TRBV19 | NA | CASSIMGAHQPQHF | TGTGCCAGTAGTATTATGGGGGCGCACCAGCCCCAGCATTTT
NA | TRBJ2-7 | TRBV4-1 | NA | CASSQEYRDGEQYF | TGCGCCAGCAGCCAAGAGTACAGGGACGGCGAGCAGTACTTC
TRBD1 | TRBJ2-7 | TRBV6-5 | NA | CASSRDRGEQYF | TGTGCCAGCAGCCGGGACAGGGGGGAGCAGTACTTC
TRBD1 | TRBJ1-2 | TRBV25-1 | NA | CASTQGAGSGYTF | TGTGCCAGCACCCAGGGGGCCGGTAGTGGCTACACCTTC
TRBD1 | TRBJ1-4 | TRBV25-1 | NA | CASSVTGVANEKLFF | TGTGCCAGCAGTGTAACAGGGGTGGCTAATGAAAAACTGTTTTTT
TRBD1 | TRBJ1-4 | TRBV29-1 | NA | CSVGTGGLYEKLFF | TGCAGCGTTGGTACAGGGGGCTTGTACGAAAAACTGTTTTTT
NA | TRBJ2-3 | TRBV29-1 | NA | CSVDSGYEGDTQYF | TGCAGCGTTGACAGCGGGTATGAGGGAGATACGCAGTATTTT
TRBD2 | TRBJ2-1 | TRBV19 | NA | CASSIDGLAGENEQFF | TGTGCCAGTAGTATAGATGGACTAGCGGGAGAAAATGAGCAGTTCTTC
TRBD1 | TRBJ1-5 | TRBV12-3/TRBV12-4 | NA | CASSWTGGQPQHF | TGTGCCAGCAGTTGGACAGGGGGGCAGCCCCAGCATTTT